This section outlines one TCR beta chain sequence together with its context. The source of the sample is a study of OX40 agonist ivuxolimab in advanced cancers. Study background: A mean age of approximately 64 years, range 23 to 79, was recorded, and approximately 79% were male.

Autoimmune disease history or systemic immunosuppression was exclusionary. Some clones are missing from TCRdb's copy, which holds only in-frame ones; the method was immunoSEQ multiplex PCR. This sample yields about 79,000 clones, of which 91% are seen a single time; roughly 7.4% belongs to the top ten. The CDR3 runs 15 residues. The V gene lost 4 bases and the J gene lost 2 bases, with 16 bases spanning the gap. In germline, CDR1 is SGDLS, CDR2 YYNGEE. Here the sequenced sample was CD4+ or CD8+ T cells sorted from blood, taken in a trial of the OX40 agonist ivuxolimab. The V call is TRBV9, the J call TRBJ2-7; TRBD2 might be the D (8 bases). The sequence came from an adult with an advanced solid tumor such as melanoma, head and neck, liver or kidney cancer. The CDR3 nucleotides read TGTGCCAGCAGCTCGGGAGGGGACAGACCCTACGAGCAGTACTTC. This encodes CASSSGGDRPYEQYF.